A selection of T cell receptor beta chains follows, all from one sample in a study of blood T cell repertoires in COVID-19. Generated by immunoSEQ multiplex PCR, the TCRdb table keeps only in-frame clones and is missing some. The data contain over 85,000 clones, 88% of them singletons. The source material was peripheral blood. All receptors come from a woman aged 45-65 years with acute or convalescent COVID-19. Each CDR3 is given without its conserved first and last residue. Each record gives: J gene, clone size, V gene, D gene, CDR3 protein. The D gene is left open where the match is weak. Size is stated for part of the rows, as once, few or many counts, or as a class when the clone is expanded.

J gene: TRBJ1-5
clone size: -
V gene: TRBV28
D gene: -
CDR3 protein: ASSLPTGSNQPQH

J gene: TRBJ1-1
clone size: -
V gene: TRBV6-5
D gene: -
CDR3 protein: ASSLGQNTEAF

J gene: TRBJ2-2
clone size: -
V gene: TRBV12-3/TRBV12-4
D gene: -
CDR3 protein: ASSLWETGELF

J gene: TRBJ2-1
clone size: -
V gene: TRBV24-1
D gene: -
CDR3 protein: ATSDQLSGKRNEQF

J gene: TRBJ2-3
clone size: -
V gene: TRBV27
D gene: TRBD1
CDR3 protein: ASSFYSGQGYTDTQY

J gene: TRBJ2-1
clone size: -
V gene: TRBV15
D gene: -
CDR3 protein: ATSRPGYEQF

J gene: TRBJ2-7
clone size: -
V gene: TRBV6-5
D gene: -
CDR3 protein: ASSYRRGYEQY

J gene: TRBJ2-2
clone size: -
V gene: TRBV5-1
D gene: -
CDR3 protein: ASSLWTTNTGELF

J gene: TRBJ1-2
clone size: -
V gene: TRBV24-1
D gene: -
CDR3 protein: ATGSPRGGYT

J gene: TRBJ1-6
clone size: few
V gene: TRBV28
D gene: -
CDR3 protein: ASSLRVASPLH

J gene: TRBJ2-7
clone size: -
V gene: TRBV5-1
D gene: -
CDR3 protein: ASSLEGESYEQY

J gene: TRBJ2-4
clone size: -
V gene: TRBV28
D gene: -
CDR3 protein: ASSSNRDLRY

J gene: TRBJ1-2
clone size: -
V gene: TRBV2
D gene: TRBD1
CDR3 protein: ASSLQGIDGYT

J gene: TRBJ2-2
clone size: -
V gene: TRBV19
D gene: -
CDR3 protein: ASSIGDFGGELF

J gene: TRBJ2-1
clone size: -
V gene: TRBV18
D gene: TRBD2
CDR3 protein: ASSRLLADPSWNEQF

J gene: TRBJ2-7
clone size: -
V gene: TRBV19
D gene: -
CDR3 protein: ASSIASGIVPYEQY

J gene: TRBJ2-3
clone size: -
V gene: TRBV30
D gene: -
CDR3 protein: AWSVAGDTQY

J gene: TRBJ1-3
clone size: -
V gene: TRBV29-1
D gene: TRBD1
CDR3 protein: SVDPTGQGASGNTIY

J gene: TRBJ2-5
clone size: -
V gene: TRBV5-1
D gene: TRBD1
CDR3 protein: ASKRQGEETQY

J gene: TRBJ2-1
clone size: -
V gene: TRBV24-1
D gene: -
CDR3 protein: ATSDLPGRRNEQF

J gene: TRBJ2-7
clone size: -
V gene: TRBV14
D gene: TRBD2
CDR3 protein: ASSQAGAGGDEQY

J gene: TRBJ2-2
clone size: -
V gene: TRBV30
D gene: -
CDR3 protein: AWSVLARSGELF

J gene: TRBJ1-1
clone size: -
V gene: TRBV24-1
D gene: -
CDR3 protein: ATSDNRDAEAF

J gene: TRBJ2-3
clone size: -
V gene: TRBV6-5
D gene: TRBD2
CDR3 protein: ASDPSGSEADTQY

J gene: TRBJ2-1
clone size: -
V gene: TRBV19
D gene: -
CDR3 protein: ASSIVLTASPRDEQF

J gene: TRBJ2-5
clone size: -
V gene: TRBV3-1/TRBV3-2
D gene: TRBD2
CDR3 protein: ASSPRLAVQETQY

J gene: TRBJ1-2
clone size: -
V gene: TRBV3-1/TRBV3-2
D gene: -
CDR3 protein: ASSHSQGGGYT

J gene: TRBJ1-5
clone size: -
V gene: TRBV6-4
D gene: -
CDR3 protein: ASSENGGQPQH

J gene: TRBJ1-2
clone size: -
V gene: TRBV5-4
D gene: -
CDR3 protein: ASSSGGAQHGYT

J gene: TRBJ2-7
clone size: few
V gene: TRBV21-1
D gene: -
CDR3 protein: ASSESGSSGEQY

J gene: TRBJ2-5
clone size: -
V gene: TRBV5-1
D gene: TRBD1
CDR3 protein: ASSLGQGQTQY

J gene: TRBJ2-2
clone size: -
V gene: TRBV4-1
D gene: -
CDR3 protein: ASSQDNAITGELF

J gene: TRBJ2-2
clone size: -
V gene: TRBV4-2
D gene: -
CDR3 protein: ASSQVRDTGELF

J gene: TRBJ2-7
clone size: -
V gene: TRBV12-3/TRBV12-4
D gene: -
CDR3 protein: ASRLTGPYEQY

J gene: TRBJ2-2
clone size: -
V gene: TRBV6-4
D gene: -
CDR3 protein: ASSDSRLAGELF

J gene: TRBJ2-2
clone size: -
V gene: TRBV3-1/TRBV3-2
D gene: -
CDR3 protein: ASSQGGLANTGELF

J gene: TRBJ2-1
clone size: -
V gene: TRBV7-2
D gene: -
CDR3 protein: ASSHGGSENEQF

J gene: TRBJ2-1
clone size: -
V gene: TRBV2
D gene: -
CDR3 protein: ASSEARSYNNEQF

J gene: TRBJ2-5
clone size: -
V gene: TRBV7-8
D gene: TRBD2
CDR3 protein: ASSKIPSGRWETQY

J gene: TRBJ2-7
clone size: -
V gene: TRBV11-3
D gene: -
CDR3 protein: ASSLGRGYEQY

J gene: TRBJ2-7
clone size: -
V gene: TRBV6-6
D gene: TRBD1
CDR3 protein: ASSYSGTGAFEQY

J gene: TRBJ1-5
clone size: -
V gene: TRBV5-1
D gene: TRBD1
CDR3 protein: ASSLHPTGGDQPQH

J gene: TRBJ1-2
clone size: many
V gene: TRBV28
D gene: TRBD1
CDR3 protein: ASSSPGQNNYGYT

J gene: TRBJ1-1
clone size: -
V gene: TRBV28
D gene: -
CDR3 protein: ASTPPPGGMNTEAF

J gene: TRBJ2-3
clone size: -
V gene: TRBV19
D gene: TRBD2
CDR3 protein: ASSVGTSGSIADTQY

J gene: TRBJ1-5
clone size: -
V gene: TRBV5-1
D gene: -
CDR3 protein: ASSPGTTGSGNQPQH

J gene: TRBJ2-1
clone size: -
V gene: TRBV19
D gene: TRBD2
CDR3 protein: ASSTPGSGRGDEQF

J gene: TRBJ1-2
clone size: -
V gene: TRBV25-1
D gene: -
CDR3 protein: ASSEGRRPTGGYT

J gene: TRBJ1-2
clone size: -
V gene: TRBV2
D gene: TRBD1
CDR3 protein: ASSEWTGYGYT

J gene: TRBJ2-3
clone size: once
V gene: TRBV29-1
D gene: -
CDR3 protein: SVEASTDTQY

J gene: TRBJ2-7
clone size: -
V gene: TRBV3-1/TRBV3-2
D gene: TRBD1
CDR3 protein: ASTLRQGAIHEQY

J gene: TRBJ2-5
clone size: -
V gene: TRBV19
D gene: -
CDR3 protein: ASSSDSPRTQY

J gene: TRBJ1-2
clone size: -
V gene: TRBV25-1
D gene: -
CDR3 protein: ASSENREHGYT